These 21 T cell receptor beta chains originate from one sample sequenced in a study of CD8+CD57+ T cells in acquired aplastic anemia. Sequenced patients had shown CD8+CD57+ cell expansion by flow cytometry. Genomic DNA constituted the template upon which TCR beta VDJ and CDR3 profiling was performed. TCRdb called the reads again in MiXCR, with one record for every CDR3 protein. Of around 200,000 distinct CDR3 sequences listed, 50% to 70% are singletons. The source material was sorted CD4+, CD8+, or CD8+CD57+ T cells (not recorded which) from PBMCs. These receptors all stem from a human donor with aplastic anemia.

This clonotype showed up just a few times. The chain employs TRBV9 and TRBJ2-3; TRBD1 aligns across 9 bases. This CDR3 contains 14 residues. J lost 6 bases, V lost 3 bases, and 5 bases had no gene match. Germline V gives CDR1 SGDLS, CDR2 YYNGEE. The CDR3 sequence is CASSERDRADTQYF. In nucleotides, the CDR3 is TGTGCCAGCAGCGAGAGGGACAGGGCGGATACGCAGTATTTT.

This clonotype appeared a single time. The chain couples TRBV7-7 to TRBJ2-1; D uncertain. Germline V gives CDR1 SSHAT, CDR2 FNYEAQ (reference sequence). The CDR3 is made up of 16 amino acids. Trimming removed 2 bases from V and 0 bases from J, with 11 bases in between. CDR3 sequence (DNA): TGTGCCAGCAGCTTATTTGTCAGGCACTCCTACAATGAGCAGTTCTTC. This codes for CASSLFVRHSYNEQFF.

V is TRBV2 and J is TRBJ1-1; a possible D gene is TRBD1 (6 bases). The CDR3 has 15 residues. CDR1 is SNHLY and CDR2 is FYNNEI in the germline V gene. Trimming took 2 bases from V and 2 from J, leaving 12 bases between them. The CDR3 bases are TGTGCCAGCAGTGAAACAGGGTCAGTTAACACTGAAGCTTTCTTT. It translates to CASSETGSVNTEAFF.

This chain uses TRBV6-1 with TRBJ1-6; a possible D gene is TRBD1 (5 bases). V was clipped by 3 bases and J by 10 bases, with 7 bases between them. The CDR3 runs 12 residues. Germline V lookup: CDR1 MNHNS, CDR2 SASEGT. The CDR3 sequence: CASSDGGSPLHF. The CDR3 coding sequence is TGTGCCAGCAGTGATGGGGGGTCACCCCTCCACTTT.

This clonotype turned up a few times. The chain joins TRBV7-2 to TRBJ2-5; 11 bases map to TRBD2. This CDR3 contains 19 residues. Germline V gene lookup returns CDR1 SGHTA and CDR2 FQGNSA. Trimming took 1 base from V and 5 from J; bases not matched to a gene: 15. CDR3 DNA: TGTGCCAGCAGCTTAGGGCTCACGACTAGCGGGGTCAGTCGCGAGACCCAGTACTTC. This gives the protein CASSLGLTTSGVSRETQYF.

The chain combines TRBV27 with TRBJ2-3, with 7 nucleotides matching TRBD1. This CDR3 contains 11 residues. V shed 6 bases and J 11 bases; nucleotides not matched to a gene: 5. Germline CDR1 is MNHEY and CDR2 is SMNVEV (reference sequence). CDR3 region: CASRWGQLQYF. The CDR3 coding sequence is TGTGCCAGCAGGTGGGGACAGCTGCAGTATTTT.

V usage is TRBV7-9 and J usage is TRBJ1-4; TRBD1 matches 10 bases. V gave up 3 bases and J gave up 8 bases; unmatched junction bases: 9. Germline V gene lookup returns CDR1 SEHNR and CDR2 FQNEAQ (reference sequence). This CDR3 comprises 16 residues. CDR3: CASSFISGTGDEKLFF. CDR3 nucleotide sequence: TGTGCCAGCAGCTTCATATCCGGGACAGGGGACGAAAAACTGTTTTTT.

Of note for this clonotype: Compared with germline, one end of the junction differs, possibly owing to a read error. The chain carries TRBV20-1 and TRBJ1-2; 7 bases align to TRBD1. Germline CDR1 DFQATT, CDR2 SNEGSKA (reference sequence). The CDR3 totals 14 residues. The CDR3 DNA follows: TGCGGTGCTAGACGGACAGGCCTAAACTATGGCTACACCTTC. Its translation: CGARRTGLNYGYTF.

This clonotype was counted ten times or more. The chain has TRBV5-6 and TRBJ1-4; TRBD1 might be the D (5 bases). The CDR3 loop spans 15 amino acids. The germline V gene encodes CDR1 SGHDT and CDR2 YYEEEE. The V and J ends lost 0 bases and 8 bases respectively, with 14 bases between them. This chain's CDR3 is CASSLEAGLHEKLFF. The CDR3 DNA is TGTGCCAGCAGCTTGGAGGCGGGGCTCCACGAAAAACTGTTTTTT.

This rearrangement joins TRBV5-4 to TRBJ2-7, with 7 bases matching TRBD2. Germline V gene sequence: CDR1 SGHNT, CDR2 YYREEE (reference sequence). There are 14 residues in the CDR3. The J segment lost 2 bases and the V segment lost 4 bases, leaving 6 bases of the junction unmatched. The chain's CDR3 is CASSGGSRPYEQYF. For the CDR3, the DNA is TGTGCCAGCAGCGGCGGGAGCAGGCCCTACGAGCAGTACTTC.

With regard to this clonotype: A clone one base away is much larger, so this may be a read error. V and J are TRBV3-1 and TRBJ2-5, with D possibly matching TRBD2 (6 bases). CDR1 LGHDT and CDR2 YNNKEL come from the germline V gene (reference sequence). The CDR3 is 16 residues long. The CDR3 here is CASSQVWGEHQGTQYF. The CDR3 nucleotides are TGTGCCAGCAGCCAAGTTTGGGGGGAGCACCAAGGGACCCAGTACTTC.

V and J are TRBV15 and TRBJ1-2, with 9 nucleotides matching TRBD1. The CDR3 contains 15 residues. Germline values: CDR1 LNHNV, CDR2 YYDKDF (reference sequence). V was pared by 0 bases and J by 3 bases, with 2 bases of the junction left unmatched. This CDR3 is CATSRDWTGDYGYTF. CDR3 sequence (DNA): TGTGCCACCAGCAGAGACTGGACAGGGGACTATGGCTACACCTTC.

Only a few counts were recorded for this clonotype. V and J are TRBV19 and TRBJ2-3, with D perhaps given as TRBD1 or TRBD2 (5 bases each). Trimming took 7 bases from V and 5 from J, leaving 10 bases between them. CDR1 and CDR2 from the germline V gene are LNHDA and SQIVND (reference sequence). This CDR3 spans 12 amino acids. Here the CDR3 DNA reads TGTGCCAGTAAGGGGACGGGAGATACGCAGTATTTT. It translates to CASKGTGDTQYF. Full variable domain (outside the CDR3, taken from reference TRBV19 and TRBJ2-3): DGGITQSPKYLFRKEGQNVTLSCEQNLNHDAMYWYRQDPGQGLRLIYYSQIVNDFQKGDIAEGYSVSREKKESFPLTVTSAQKNPTAFYLCASKGTGDTQYFGPGTRLTVL.

The V and J genes are TRBV25-1 and TRBJ1-1; D possibly corresponds to TRBD1 (5 bases). This CDR3 has 15 residues. From germline, CDR1 is MGHDK and CDR2 SYGVNS. Trimming stripped 1 base from V and 1 base from J, with 10 bases between. CDR3 coding DNA: TGTGCCAGCAGTGAATGGGCAGGGTCGAACACTGAAGCTTTCTTT. Translated, it gives CASSEWAGSNTEAFF.

The chain links TRBV2 to TRBJ1-5; D not certain. The CDR3 is 13 amino acids. Trimming stripped 10 bases from V and 1 base from J, with 11 bases between. Per germline, CDR1 SNHLY and CDR2 FYNNEI. CDR3 protein: CAMAGGSNQPQHF. Written as DNA, the CDR3 is TGTGCCATGGCGGGCGGGAGCAATCAGCCCCAGCATTTT. Variable domain in full (rest from reference TRBV2 and TRBJ1-5): EPEVTQTPSHQVTQMGQEVILRCVPISNHLYFYWYRQILGQKVEFLVSFYNNEISEKSEIFDDQFSVERPDGSNFTLKIRSTKLEDSAMYFCAMAGGSNQPQHFGDGTRLSIL.

This clonotype was counted only a few times. This chain joins TRBV7-3 and TRBJ2-1; 7 positions agree with TRBD2. J lost 8 bases, V lost 6 bases, and 16 bases had no gene match. CDR1 SGHTA and CDR2 FQGTGA come from the germline V gene. The CDR3 has 16 residues. The CDR3 loop is CASRPQVGGGLDEQFF. CDR3 nucleotide sequence: TGTGCCAGCAGGCCTCAGGTGGGGGGGGGTCTCGATGAGCAGTTCTTC. Combining the CDR3 with reference TRBV7-3 and TRBJ2-1 gives the whole variable domain GAGVSQTPSNKVTEKGKYVELRCDPISGHTALYWYRQSLGQGPEFLIYFQGTGAADDSGLPNDRFFAVRPEGSVSTLKIQRTERGDSAVYLCASRPQVGGGLDEQFFGPGTRLTVL.

As for this clonotype: Germline and junction disagree at one end, which may indicate a read error. CDR3 amino acids: CASSFPAGVTSYEQYF. The CDR3 DNA sequence: TGTGCCAGCAGTTTTCCCGCAGGGGTTACCTCCTACGAGCAGTACTTC. V gene TRBV10-3 combines with J gene TRBJ2-7; TRBD1 is a possible D gene (6 bases). This CDR3 has 16 residues. Germline V lookup: CDR1 ENHRY, CDR2 SYGVKD.

The chain joins TRBV13 to TRBJ1-3; D call uncertain. This CDR3 is 14 amino acids long. CDR1 PRHDT and CDR2 FYEKMQ come from the germline V gene (reference sequence). The germline V and J ends were trimmed by 1 base and 0 bases, with 4 bases remaining between them. The CDR3 protein is CASSLVNSGNTIYF. The CDR3 bases are TGTGCCAGCAGCTTAGTGAACTCTGGAAACACCATATATTTT.

This clonotype was observed a single time. This chain joins TRBV10-3 and TRBJ2-3; D call uncertain. The V gene lost 6 bases and the J gene lost 1 base, with 11 bases spanning the gap. The germline V gene has CDR1 ENHRY and CDR2 SYGVKD. This CDR3 contains 14 residues. The DNA for the CDR3 is TGTGCCATCAGCGTGAATATGGGCACAGATACGCAGTATTTT. Its translation is CAISVNMGTDTQYF.

This clonotype was seen more than once but under ten times. The chain links TRBV2 to TRBJ1-6, with D maybe TRBD1 (5 bases). Trimming left V 7 bases short and J 7 bases short, with 14 bases between. The CDR3 is 14 residues long. The germline V gene encodes CDR1 SNHLY and CDR2 FYNNEI. CDR3 DNA: TGTGCCAGCACCGAGATGGGGGTAAATTCACCCCTCCACTTT. This sequence encodes CASTEMGVNSPLHF.

The sample holds many counts of this clonotype. The chain links TRBV6-1 to TRBJ1-3; D is undetermined. V shed 3 bases and J shed 4 bases, with 13 bases lying between them. Per the germline V gene, CDR1 is MNHNS and CDR2 is SASEGT. The CDR3 has 15 amino acids. The CDR3 reads CASSDDIGLGNTIYF. The CDR3 coding sequence is TGTGCCAGCAGTGATGACATAGGACTCGGAAACACCATATATTTT.